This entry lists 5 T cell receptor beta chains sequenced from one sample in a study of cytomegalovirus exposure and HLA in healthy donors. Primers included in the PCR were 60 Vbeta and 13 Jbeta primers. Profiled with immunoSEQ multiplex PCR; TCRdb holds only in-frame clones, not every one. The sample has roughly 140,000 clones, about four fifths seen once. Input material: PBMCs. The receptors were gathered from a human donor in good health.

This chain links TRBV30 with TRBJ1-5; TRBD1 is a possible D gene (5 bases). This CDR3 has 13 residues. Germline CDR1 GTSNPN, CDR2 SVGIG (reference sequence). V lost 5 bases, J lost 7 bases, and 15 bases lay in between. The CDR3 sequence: CAWGGSGRQPQHF. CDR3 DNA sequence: TGTGCCTGGGGGGGGTCGGGTCGGCAGCCCCAGCATTTT.

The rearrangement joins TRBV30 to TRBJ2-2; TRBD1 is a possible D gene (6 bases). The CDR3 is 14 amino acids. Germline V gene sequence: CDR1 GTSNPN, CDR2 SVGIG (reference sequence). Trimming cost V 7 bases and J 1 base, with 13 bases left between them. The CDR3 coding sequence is TGTGCCTCTACAGGGAGTTGGAACACCGGGGAGCTGTTTTTT. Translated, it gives CASTGSWNTGELFF.

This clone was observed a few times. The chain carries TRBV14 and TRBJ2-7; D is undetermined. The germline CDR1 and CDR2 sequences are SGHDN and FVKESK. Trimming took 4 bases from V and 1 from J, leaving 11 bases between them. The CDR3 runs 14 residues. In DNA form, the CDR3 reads TGTGCCAGCAGCCCAGGCTATGCGTCCTACGAGCAGTACTTC. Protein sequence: CASSPGYASYEQYF.

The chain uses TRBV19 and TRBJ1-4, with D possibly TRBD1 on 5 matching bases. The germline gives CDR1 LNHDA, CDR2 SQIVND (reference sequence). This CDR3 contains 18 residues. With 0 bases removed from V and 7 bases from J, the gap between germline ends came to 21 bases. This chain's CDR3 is CASSIDLDGLRTIEKLFF. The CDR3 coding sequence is TGTGCCAGTAGTATAGATTTGGATGGGTTGCGGACAATTGAAAAACTGTTTTTT.

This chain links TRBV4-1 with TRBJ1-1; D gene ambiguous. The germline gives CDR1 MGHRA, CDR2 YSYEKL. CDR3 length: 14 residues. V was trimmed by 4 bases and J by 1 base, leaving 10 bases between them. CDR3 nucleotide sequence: TGCGCCAGCAGCCCCACCCGGGAGAACACTGAAGCTTTCTTT. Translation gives CASSPTRENTEAFF.